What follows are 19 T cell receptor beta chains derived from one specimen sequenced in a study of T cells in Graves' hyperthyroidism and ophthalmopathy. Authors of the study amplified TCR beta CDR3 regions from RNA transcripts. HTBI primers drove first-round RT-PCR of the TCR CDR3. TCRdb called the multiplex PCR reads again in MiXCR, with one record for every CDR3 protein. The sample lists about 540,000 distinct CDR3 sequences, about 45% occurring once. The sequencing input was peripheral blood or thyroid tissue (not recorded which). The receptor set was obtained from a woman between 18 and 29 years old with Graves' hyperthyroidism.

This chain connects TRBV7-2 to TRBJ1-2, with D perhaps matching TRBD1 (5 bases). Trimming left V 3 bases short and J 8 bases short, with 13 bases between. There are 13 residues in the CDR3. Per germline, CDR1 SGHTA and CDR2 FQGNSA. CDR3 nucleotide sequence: TGTGCCAGCAGCTTTGACAGAGCCGAGGGCTACACCTTC. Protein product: CASSFDRAEGYTF.

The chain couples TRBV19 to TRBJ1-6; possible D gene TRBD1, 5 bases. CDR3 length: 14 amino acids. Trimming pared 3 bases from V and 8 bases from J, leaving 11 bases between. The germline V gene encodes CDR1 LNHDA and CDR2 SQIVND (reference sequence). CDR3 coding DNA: TGTGCCAGTAGTATCGGGGGTAATCATTCACCCCTCCACTTT. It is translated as CASSIGGNHSPLHF. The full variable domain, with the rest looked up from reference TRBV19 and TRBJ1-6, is DGGITQSPKYLFRKEGQNVTLSCEQNLNHDAMYWYRQDPGQGLRLIYYSQIVNDFQKGDIAEGYSVSREKKESFPLTVTSAQKNPTAFYLCASSIGGNHSPLHFGNGTRLTVT.

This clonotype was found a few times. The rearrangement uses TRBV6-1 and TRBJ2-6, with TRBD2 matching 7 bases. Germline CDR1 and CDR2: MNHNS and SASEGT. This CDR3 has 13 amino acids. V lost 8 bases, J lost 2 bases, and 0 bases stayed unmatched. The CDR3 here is CASAGAGANVLTF. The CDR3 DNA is TGTGCCAGCGCGGGAGCTGGGGCCAACGTCCTGACTTTC.

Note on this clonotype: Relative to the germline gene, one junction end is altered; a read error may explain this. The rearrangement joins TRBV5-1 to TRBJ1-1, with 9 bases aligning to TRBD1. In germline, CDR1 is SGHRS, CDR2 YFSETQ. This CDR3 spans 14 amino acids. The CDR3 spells CASSIQGARTEAFF. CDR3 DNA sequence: TGTGCCAGCAGCATACAGGGGGCGCGAACTGAAGCTTTCTTT. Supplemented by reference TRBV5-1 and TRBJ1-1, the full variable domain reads KAGVTQTPRYLIKTRGQQVTLSCSPISGHRSVSWYQQTPGQGLQFLFEYFSETQRNKGNFPGRFSGRQFSNSRSEMNVSTLELGDSALYLCASSIQGARTEAFFGQGTRLTVV.

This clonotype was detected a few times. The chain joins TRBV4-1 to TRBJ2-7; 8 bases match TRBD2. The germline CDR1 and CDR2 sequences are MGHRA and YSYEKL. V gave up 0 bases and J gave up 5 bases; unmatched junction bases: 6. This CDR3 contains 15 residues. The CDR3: CASSQEWREVHEQYF. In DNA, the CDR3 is TGCGCCAGCAGCCAAGAGTGGCGGGAGGTACACGAGCAGTACTTC.

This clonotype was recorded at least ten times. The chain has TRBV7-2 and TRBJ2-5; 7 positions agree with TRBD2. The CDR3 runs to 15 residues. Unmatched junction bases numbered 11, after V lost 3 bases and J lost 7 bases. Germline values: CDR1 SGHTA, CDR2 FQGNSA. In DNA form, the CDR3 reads TGTGCCAGCAGCTTTCCCCTCGGGACTACCGGGACCCAGTACTTC. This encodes CASSFPLGTTGTQYF.

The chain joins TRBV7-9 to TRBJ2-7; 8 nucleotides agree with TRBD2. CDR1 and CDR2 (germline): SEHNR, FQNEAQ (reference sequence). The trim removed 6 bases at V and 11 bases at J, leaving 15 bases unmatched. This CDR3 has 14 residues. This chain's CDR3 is CASSRDPRIAGKYF. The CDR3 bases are TGTGCCAGCAGTCGAGACCCCCGGATAGCGGGAAAGTACTTC.

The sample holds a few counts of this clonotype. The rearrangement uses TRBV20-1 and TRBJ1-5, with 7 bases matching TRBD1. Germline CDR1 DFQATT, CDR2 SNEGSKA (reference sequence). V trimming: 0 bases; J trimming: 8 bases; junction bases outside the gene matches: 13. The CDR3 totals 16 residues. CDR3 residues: CSARDPKTGIVEPQHF. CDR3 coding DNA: TGCAGTGCTAGAGATCCCAAGACAGGGATCGTAGAGCCCCAGCATTTT.

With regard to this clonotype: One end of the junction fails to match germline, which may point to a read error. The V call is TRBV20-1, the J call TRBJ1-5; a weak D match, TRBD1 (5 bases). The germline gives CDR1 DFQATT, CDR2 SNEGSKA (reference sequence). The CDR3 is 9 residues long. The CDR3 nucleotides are TGCAGTGCTAGAGTAGGGACCCAGTTT. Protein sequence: CSARVGTQF.

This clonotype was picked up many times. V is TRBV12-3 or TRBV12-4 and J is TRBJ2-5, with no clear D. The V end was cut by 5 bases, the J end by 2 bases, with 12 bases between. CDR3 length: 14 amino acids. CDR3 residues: CASSPLLMQETQYF. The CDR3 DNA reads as TGTGCCAGCAGTCCCCTCCTGATGCAAGAGACCCAGTACTTC.

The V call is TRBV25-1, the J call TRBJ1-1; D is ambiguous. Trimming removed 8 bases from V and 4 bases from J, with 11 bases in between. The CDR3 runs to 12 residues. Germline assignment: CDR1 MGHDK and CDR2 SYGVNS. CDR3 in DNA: TGTGCCAGCTTAGAAGTGGGCACTGAAGCTTTCTTT. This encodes CASLEVGTEAFF.

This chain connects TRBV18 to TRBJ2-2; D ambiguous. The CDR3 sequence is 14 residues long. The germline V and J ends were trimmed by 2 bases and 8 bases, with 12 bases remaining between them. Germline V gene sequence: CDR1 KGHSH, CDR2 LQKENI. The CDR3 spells CASSPWAIIGELFF. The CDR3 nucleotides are TGTGCCAGCTCACCATGGGCCATAATAGGGGAGCTGTTTTTT.

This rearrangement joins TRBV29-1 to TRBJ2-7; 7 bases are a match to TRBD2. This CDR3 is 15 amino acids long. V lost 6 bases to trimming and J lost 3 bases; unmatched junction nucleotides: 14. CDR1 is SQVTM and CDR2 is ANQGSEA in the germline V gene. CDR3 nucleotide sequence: TGCAGCGTGAACGGGAGACTAGCCTCACACTACGAGCAGTACTTC. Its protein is CSVNGRLASHYEQYF.

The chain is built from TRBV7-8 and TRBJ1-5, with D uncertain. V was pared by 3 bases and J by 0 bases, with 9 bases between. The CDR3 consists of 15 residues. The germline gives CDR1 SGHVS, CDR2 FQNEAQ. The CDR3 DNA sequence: TGTGCCAGCAGCTTTGAACATAATAGCAATCAGCCCCAGCATTTT. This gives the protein CASSFEHNSNQPQHF.

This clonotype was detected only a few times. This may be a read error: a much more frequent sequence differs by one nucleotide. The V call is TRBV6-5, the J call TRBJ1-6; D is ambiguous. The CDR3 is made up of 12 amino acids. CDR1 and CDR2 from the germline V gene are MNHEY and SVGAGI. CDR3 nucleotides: TGTGCCATCAGTTACCTGAATTCACCCCTCCACTTT. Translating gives CAISYLNSPLHF.

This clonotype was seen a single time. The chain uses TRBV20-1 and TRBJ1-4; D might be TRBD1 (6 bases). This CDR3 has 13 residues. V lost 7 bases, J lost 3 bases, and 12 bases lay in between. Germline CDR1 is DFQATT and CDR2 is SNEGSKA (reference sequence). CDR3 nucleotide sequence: TGCAGTGTTAGCAGGACAGCTAATGAAAAACTGTTTTTT. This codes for CSVSRTANEKLFF.

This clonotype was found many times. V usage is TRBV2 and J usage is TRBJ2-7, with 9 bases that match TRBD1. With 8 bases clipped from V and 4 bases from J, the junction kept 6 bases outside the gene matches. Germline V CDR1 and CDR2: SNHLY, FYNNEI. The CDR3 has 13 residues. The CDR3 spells CASGQGKLYEQYF. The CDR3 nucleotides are TGTGCCAGCGGACAGGGGAAGCTGTACGAGCAGTACTTC.

The CDR3 bases are TGCGCCAGCAGCCAAGATCAAGACTACTCCTACGAGCAGTACTTC. It yields the protein CASSQDQDYSYEQYF. This chain connects TRBV4-1 to TRBJ2-7; perhaps TRBD2 as D (5 bases). V was trimmed by 0 bases and J by 0 bases, leaving 9 bases between them. The CDR3 totals 15 residues. The V gene's germline CDR1 is MGHRA and CDR2 YSYEKL.

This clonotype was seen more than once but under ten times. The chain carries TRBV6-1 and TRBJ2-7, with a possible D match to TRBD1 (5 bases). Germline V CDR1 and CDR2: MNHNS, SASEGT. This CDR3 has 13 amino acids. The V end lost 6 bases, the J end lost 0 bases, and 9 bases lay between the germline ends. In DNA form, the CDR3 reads TGTGCCAGCAGAGGAACAGGCTCCTACGAGCAGTACTTC. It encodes CASRGTGSYEQYF.